One sample yielded the 23 T cell receptor beta chains listed below, sequenced in a study of OX40 agonist ivuxolimab in advanced cancers. The library was generated by the immunoSEQ multiplex PCR assay. TCRdb re-hosts the immuneACCESS table, in-frame sequences only. Its copies lack some clones; in the studies checked, an unresolved V gene accounts for under half of them, and the cause for the rest is not known. This sample gives 84,000 or so clones in total; about 93% of them show up just once. The ten largest clones capture 0.4% to 0.55% of the sample. The sequencing here drew on CD4+ or CD8+ T cells sorted from blood, taken in a trial of the OX40 agonist ivuxolimab. The source of these receptors is an adult with an advanced solid tumor such as melanoma, head and neck, liver or kidney cancer.

J is TRBJ2-4 and V is TRBV4-3, with D unclear. CDR1 and CDR2 (germline): LGHNA, YSLEER. This CDR3 has 8 amino acids. V shed 9 bases and J shed 9 bases, with 3 bases lying between them. The CDR3 bases are TGCGCCAGTACCATTCAGTACTTC. Protein sequence: CASTIQYF.

This rearrangement joins TRBV6-6 to TRBJ2-1, with D possibly being TRBD2 (6 bases). Trimming shortened V by 6 bases and J by 9 bases, and 15 bases separated the two germline ends. Germline V gives CDR1 MNHNY, CDR2 SVGAGI (reference sequence). The CDR3 has 13 residues. The CDR3 DNA follows: TGTGCCAGCAGCCCACGGACTATCAGTGAGCAGTTCTTC. Translating gives CASSPRTISEQFF.

V gene TRBV5-8 combines with J gene TRBJ2-1; weak D call: TRBD1 (5 bases). Germline V CDR1 and CDR2: SGHTS, YDEGEE. CDR3 length: 15 amino acids. V was pared by 1 base and J by 0 bases, with 8 bases between. The CDR3, as DNA: TGTGCCAGCAGCTTGCAGGGCTACTCCTACAATGAGCAGTTCTTC. Protein: CASSLQGYSYNEQFF.

This sequence joins TRBV28 and TRBJ2-7; 8 bases fit TRBD2. Germline V gene lookup returns CDR1 MDHEN and CDR2 SYDVKM. The CDR3 spans 15 residues. Trimming took 4 bases from V and 0 from J; bases not matched to a gene: 5. The CDR3 here is CASSSSSGSSYEQYF. DNA of the CDR3: TGTGCCAGCAGTTCCTCTAGCGGGTCCTCCTACGAGCAGTACTTC.

The rearrangement uses TRBV10-3 and TRBJ1-2; 8 bases are shared with TRBD1. Germline CDR1 ENHRY, CDR2 SYGVKD. CDR3 length equals 15 residues. V lost 2 bases, J lost 8 bases, and 10 bases stayed unmatched. DNA of the CDR3: TGTGCCATCAGTGAGACGGACAGGGAGGTTCGGGGCTACACCTTC. The encoded protein is CAISETDREVRGYTF.

The gene calls are TRBV7-2 and TRBJ1-2; D is unresolved. Trimming stripped 2 bases from V and 7 bases from J, with 11 bases between. This CDR3 spans 13 amino acids. CDR1 and CDR2 (germline): SGHTA, FQGNSA. CDR3 region: CASSLRQFRGYTF. CDR3 coding DNA: TGTGCCAGCAGCTTACGCCAGTTTCGTGGCTACACCTTC. Full variable domain (rest looked up from reference TRBV7-2 and TRBJ1-2): GAGVSQSPSNKVTEKGKDVELRCDPISGHTALYWYRQSLGQGLEFLIYFQGNSAPDKSGLPSDRFSAERTGGSVSTLTIQRTQQEDSAVYLCASSLRQFRGYTFGSGTRLTVV.

This chain links TRBV15 with TRBJ2-7; TRBD1 or TRBD2 may be the D gene (7 bases each). Trimming stripped 0 bases from V and 3 bases from J, with 12 bases between. Germline assignment: CDR1 LNHNV and CDR2 YYDKDF (reference sequence). The CDR3 sequence is 15 residues long. Written as DNA, the CDR3 is TGTGCCACCAGCAGAGAAGCGGGACAGATCTACGAGCAGTACTTC. Protein product: CATSREAGQIYEQYF.

CDR3 sequence reads: CASRKETGANVLTF. Written as DNA, the CDR3 is TGTGCCAGCAGGAAGGAGACCGGGGCCAACGTCCTGACTTTC. The chain carries TRBV2 and TRBJ2-6; D remains unclear. V was cut by 6 bases and J by 4 bases, with 10 bases left in between. The CDR3 contains 14 residues. The germline gives CDR1 SNHLY, CDR2 FYNNEI.

V and J are TRBV30 and TRBJ2-5; 9 bases fit TRBD2. The J call is in doubt because the DNA end fits TRBJ2-7 better. CDR3 length: 13 amino acids. Looked up from germline, CDR1 is GTSNPN and CDR2 is SVGIG (reference sequence). The CDR3 nucleotides are TGTGCCTGGGCGGGGGGGCTACACTACGAGCAGTACTTC. Amino acids: CAWAGGLHYEQYF.

V is TRBV2 and J is TRBJ1-2; D not resolved. CDR1 and CDR2 from the germline V gene are SNHLY and FYNNEI. V shed 7 bases and J shed 4 bases, with 13 bases lying between them. There are 13 residues in the CDR3. The CDR3 sequence: CASNRDLSYGYTF. CDR3 DNA sequence: TGTGCCAGCAATCGAGATCTCAGCTATGGCTACACCTTC.

The count of this clone is one. CDR3 amino acids: CASSPPGRQETQYF. In DNA form, the CDR3 reads TGTGCCAGCAGTCCCCCAGGGAGGCAAGAGACCCAGTACTTC. The rearrangement uses TRBV6-6 and TRBJ2-5, with D possibly matching TRBD2 (6 bases). The germline gives CDR1 MNHNY, CDR2 SVGAGI (reference sequence). This CDR3 region has 14 residues. Trimming took off 5 bases at V and 2 bases at J, with 12 bases between the two ends.

The rearrangement joins TRBV27 to TRBJ2-2; D is tentatively TRBD1 or TRBD2 (6 bases each). From germline, CDR1 is MNHEY and CDR2 SMNVEV (reference sequence). There are 15 residues in the CDR3. The V and J ends lost 7 bases and 5 bases respectively, with 17 bases between them. CDR3 region: CASTSGAAGTGELFF. CDR3 nucleotide sequence: TGTGCCAGCACCTCGGGGGCGGCGGGAACCGGGGAGCTGTTTTTT.

The chain carries TRBV10-3 and TRBJ2-7; unclear D gene. The germline V gene encodes CDR1 ENHRY and CDR2 SYGVKD. Trimming shortened V by 3 bases and J by 2 bases, and 11 bases separated the two germline ends. The CDR3 is 14 residues long. CDR3 loop: CAISELDGAYEQYF. DNA of the CDR3: TGTGCCATCAGTGAATTAGACGGAGCCTACGAGCAGTACTTC.

A few counts support this clone. This chain uses TRBV19 with TRBJ2-1, with 9 bases that match TRBD2. The length of the CDR3 is 17 residues. The trim removed 3 bases at V and 2 bases at J, leaving 8 bases unmatched. Germline lookup yields CDR1 LNHDA and CDR2 SQIVND (reference sequence). The CDR3 is CASSIQTSGAPYNEQFF. CDR3 DNA sequence: TGTGCCAGTAGTATTCAGACTAGCGGAGCGCCCTACAATGAGCAGTTCTTC.

This clone was observed a single time. This chain connects TRBV7-2 to TRBJ2-2, with 13 bases aligning to TRBD2. V lost 4 bases, J lost 7 bases, and 6 bases stayed unmatched. In germline, CDR1 is SGHTA, CDR2 FQGNSA. This CDR3 has 16 amino acids. The CDR3 region has the DNA TGTGCCAGCAGCTCCACTAGCGGGGGGGCAAGCGGGGAGCTGTTTTTT. It specifies CASSSTSGGASGELFF.

The chain recombines TRBV6-1 with TRBJ2-4; 7 bases align to TRBD1. Per the germline V gene, CDR1 is MNHNS and CDR2 is SASEGT. V shed 10 bases, J shed 3 bases, and the junction held 6 bases outside the gene matches. The length of the CDR3 is 13 residues. For the CDR3, the DNA is TGTGCCATACAGGGGTGGGACAAAAACATTCAGTACTTC. Amino acid sequence: CAIQGWDKNIQYF.

This clone was recorded only once. V usage is TRBV6-5 and J usage is TRBJ1-4; TRBD1 is a possible D gene (6 bases). This CDR3 has 14 residues. Germline CDR1 and CDR2: MNHEY and SVGAGI. V gave up 0 bases and J gave up 7 bases, with 9 bases separating them. CDR3 DNA sequence: TGTGCCAGCAGTTACTCGACAGGTCCTGAAAAACTGTTTTTT. It specifies CASSYSTGPEKLFF.

V and J are TRBV13 and TRBJ2-7; 7 bases are a match to TRBD2. V lost 5 bases, J lost 2 bases, and 12 bases stayed unmatched. CDR3 length: 16 residues. From germline, CDR1 is PRHDT and CDR2 FYEKMQ (reference sequence). The CDR3 region has the DNA TGTGCCAGCAGCCCGCGTAGGGGCGGGGGTCCCTACGAGCAGTACTTC. Encoded protein: CASSPRRGGGPYEQYF.

The V call is TRBV6-6, the J call TRBJ1-1, with 8 bases that match TRBD1. The ends lost 6 bases at V and 3 bases at J; junction bases unmatched: 6. Germline lookup yields CDR1 MNHNY and CDR2 SVGAGI (reference sequence). The CDR3 extends over 14 amino acids. The CDR3 nucleotides are TGTGCCAGCAGGCCGGGACAGGAGTACACTGAAGCTTTCTTT. Encoded protein: CASRPGQEYTEAFF.

This chain joins TRBV28 and TRBJ1-5, with D hard to call. Germline CDR1 reads MDHEN; CDR2 reads SYDVKM. This CDR3 comprises 12 residues. The germline V and J ends were trimmed by 6 bases and 4 bases, with 7 bases remaining between them. The DNA of the CDR3 is TGTGCCAGCAGCCAGACTAATCAGCCCCAGCATTTT. Its translation is CASSQTNQPQHF.

The V gene is TRBV18, the J gene TRBJ1-2; 7 bases are shared with TRBD1. CDR1 and CDR2 (germline): KGHSH, LQKENI. This CDR3 spans 14 amino acids. The trim removed 2 bases at V and 8 bases at J, leaving 8 bases unmatched. The DNA of the CDR3 is TGTGCCAGCTCACCATCCGACAGGGACAGCGGCTACACCTTC. Its translation is CASSPSDRDSGYTF.

The J gene is TRBJ2-1, the V gene TRBV19; 10 bases are shared with TRBD2. The CDR3 has 14 residues. V trimming: 5 bases; J trimming: 4 bases; junction bases outside the gene matches: 2. Germline CDR1 and CDR2: LNHDA and SQIVND (reference sequence). The CDR3, as DNA: TGTGCCAGTAGTCTAGCGGGAGATTACAATGAGCAGTTCTTC. This sequence encodes CASSLAGDYNEQFF.

The rearrangement joins TRBV4-1 to TRBJ1-1, with D maybe TRBD1 (6 bases). The CDR3 runs to 15 residues. V was pared by 1 base and J by 6 bases, with 15 bases between. Germline CDR1 is MGHRA and CDR2 is YSYEKL. DNA for the CDR3: TGCGCCAGCAGCCAAGTGGACAGCCGCCGAGCTGAAGCTTTCTTT. This gives the protein CASSQVDSRRAEAFF.